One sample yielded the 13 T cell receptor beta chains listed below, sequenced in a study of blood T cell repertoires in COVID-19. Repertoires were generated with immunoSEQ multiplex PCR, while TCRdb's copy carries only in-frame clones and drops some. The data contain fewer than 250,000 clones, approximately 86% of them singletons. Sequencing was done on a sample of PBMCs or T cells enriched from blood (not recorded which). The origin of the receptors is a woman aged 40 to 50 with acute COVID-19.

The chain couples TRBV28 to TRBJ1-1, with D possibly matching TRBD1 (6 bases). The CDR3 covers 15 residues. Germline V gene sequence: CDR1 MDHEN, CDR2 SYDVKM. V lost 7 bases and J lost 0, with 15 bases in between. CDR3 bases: TGTGCCAGCACCACAGGGACGGTCATGAACACTGAAGCTTTCTTT. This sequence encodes CASTTGTVMNTEAFF. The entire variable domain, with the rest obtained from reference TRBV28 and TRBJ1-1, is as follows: DVKVTQSSRYLVKRTGEKVFLECVQDMDHENMFWYRQDPGLGLRLIYFSYDVKMKEKGDIPEGYSVSREKKERFSLILESASTNQTSMYLCASTTGTVMNTEAFFGQGTRLTVV.

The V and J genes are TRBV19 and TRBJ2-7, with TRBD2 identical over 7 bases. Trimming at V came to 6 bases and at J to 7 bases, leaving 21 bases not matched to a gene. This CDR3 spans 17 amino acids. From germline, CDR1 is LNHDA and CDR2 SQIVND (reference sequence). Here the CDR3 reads CASRASSGGRAFGEQYF. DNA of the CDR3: TGTGCCAGTAGGGCCAGTAGTGGGGGGAGGGCCTTCGGAGAGCAGTACTTC.

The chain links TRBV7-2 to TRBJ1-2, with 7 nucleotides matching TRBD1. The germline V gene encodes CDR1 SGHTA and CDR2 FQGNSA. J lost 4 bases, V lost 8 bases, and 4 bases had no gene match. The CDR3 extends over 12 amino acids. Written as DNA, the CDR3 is TGTGCCAGCGGTACAGGGGCCTATGGCTACACCTTC. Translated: CASGTGAYGYTF. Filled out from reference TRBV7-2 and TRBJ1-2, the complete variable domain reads GAGVSQSPSNKVTEKGKDVELRCDPISGHTALYWYRQSLGQGLEFLIYFQGNSAPDKSGLPSDRFSAERTGGSVSTLTIQRTQQEDSAVYLCASGTGAYGYTFGSGTRLTVV.

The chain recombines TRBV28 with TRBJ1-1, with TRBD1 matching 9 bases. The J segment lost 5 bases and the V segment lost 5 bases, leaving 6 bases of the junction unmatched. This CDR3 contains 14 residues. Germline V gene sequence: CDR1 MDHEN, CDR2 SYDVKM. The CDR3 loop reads CASSGSGTGTEAFF. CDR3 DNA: TGTGCCAGCAGTGGGTCGGGGACAGGGACTGAAGCTTTCTTT.

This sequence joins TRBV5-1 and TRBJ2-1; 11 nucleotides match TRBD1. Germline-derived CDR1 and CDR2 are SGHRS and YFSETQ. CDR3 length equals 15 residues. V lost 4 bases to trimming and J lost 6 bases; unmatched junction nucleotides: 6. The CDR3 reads CASSIRDRGSNEQFF. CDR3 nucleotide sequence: TGCGCCAGCAGCATCCGGGACAGGGGGTCCAATGAGCAGTTCTTC.

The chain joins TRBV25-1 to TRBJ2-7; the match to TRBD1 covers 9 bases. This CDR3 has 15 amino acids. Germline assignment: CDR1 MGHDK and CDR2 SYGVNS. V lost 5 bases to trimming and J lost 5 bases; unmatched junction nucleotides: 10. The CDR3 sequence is CASSKVGTGINEQYF. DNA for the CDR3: TGTGCCAGCAGTAAAGTGGGGACAGGGATCAACGAGCAGTACTTC.

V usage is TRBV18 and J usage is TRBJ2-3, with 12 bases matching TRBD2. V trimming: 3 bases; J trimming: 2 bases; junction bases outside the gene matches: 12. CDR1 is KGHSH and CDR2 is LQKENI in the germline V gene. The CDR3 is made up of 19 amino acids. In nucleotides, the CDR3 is TGTGCCAGCTCACCTCCGGGACTAGCGGGTAATCCCTCCACAGATACGCAGTATTTT. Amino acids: CASSPPGLAGNPSTDTQYF.

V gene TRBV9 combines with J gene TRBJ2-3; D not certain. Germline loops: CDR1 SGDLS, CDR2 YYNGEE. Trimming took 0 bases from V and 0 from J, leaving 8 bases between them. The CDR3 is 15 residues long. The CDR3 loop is CASSVGRSSTDTQYF. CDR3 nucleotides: TGTGCCAGCAGCGTAGGTCGGAGTAGCACAGATACGCAGTATTTT. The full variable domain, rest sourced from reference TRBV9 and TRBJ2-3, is DSGVTQTPKHLITATGQRVTLRCSPRSGDLSVYWYQQSLDQGLQFLIQYYNGEERAKGNILERFSAQQFPDLHSELNLSSLELGDSALYFCASSVGRSSTDTQYFGPGTRLTVL.

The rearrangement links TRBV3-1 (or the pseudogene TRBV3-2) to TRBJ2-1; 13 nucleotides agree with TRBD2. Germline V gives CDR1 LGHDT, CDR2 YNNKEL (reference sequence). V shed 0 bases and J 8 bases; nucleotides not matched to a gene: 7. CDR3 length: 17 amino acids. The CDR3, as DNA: TGTGCCAGCAGCCAAGATCCGACTAGCGGGAGGCGGTATGAGCAGTTCTTC. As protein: CASSQDPTSGRRYEQFF.

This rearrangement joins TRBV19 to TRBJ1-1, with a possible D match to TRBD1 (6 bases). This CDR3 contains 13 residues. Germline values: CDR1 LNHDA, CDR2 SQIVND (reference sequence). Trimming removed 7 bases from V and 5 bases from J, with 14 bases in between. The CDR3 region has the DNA TGTGCCAGTAACCACGGGACATTAACTGAAGCTTTCTTT. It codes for CASNHGTLTEAFF.

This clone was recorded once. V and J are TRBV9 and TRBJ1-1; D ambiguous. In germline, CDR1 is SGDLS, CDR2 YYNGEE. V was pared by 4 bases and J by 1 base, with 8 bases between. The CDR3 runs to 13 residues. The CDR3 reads CASSPYKNTEAFF. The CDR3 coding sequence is TGTGCCAGCAGCCCGTACAAGAACACTGAAGCTTTCTTT.

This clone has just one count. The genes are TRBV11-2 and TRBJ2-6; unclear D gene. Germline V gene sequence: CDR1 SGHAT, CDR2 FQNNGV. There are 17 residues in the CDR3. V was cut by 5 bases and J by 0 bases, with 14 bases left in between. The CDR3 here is CASSPPVMSSGANVLTF. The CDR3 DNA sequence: TGTGCCAGCAGCCCACCCGTTATGAGCTCTGGGGCCAACGTCCTGACTTTC.

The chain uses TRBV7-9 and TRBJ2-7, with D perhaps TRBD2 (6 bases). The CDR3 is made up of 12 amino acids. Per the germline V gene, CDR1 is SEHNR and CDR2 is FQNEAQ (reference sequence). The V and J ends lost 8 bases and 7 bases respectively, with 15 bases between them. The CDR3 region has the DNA TGTGCCAGCGGAATGGGGACTGGAGAGCAGTACTTC. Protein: CASGMGTGEQYF.